This TCR beta chain originates from a study of T cell clonotyping in hematopoietic cell transplantation (dated by TCRdb to the early 2020s). General notes on the study: Recipient samples taken before transplant were collected after cytoreduction. A total of 110 to 150 blood samples were collected in the study from 35 consecutive transplant recipients and their related donors. Patients were recruited between late 2015 and January 2017 and followed until late 2020 or death.

A remark on this clone: This receptor's antigen is unknown. Base qualities are missing; no much larger clone stands one base away.

With the immunoSEQ assay, which is a bias-controlled multiplex PCR relying on V- and J-specific primers, TCR beta CDR3 regions were amplified from genomic DNA. In a second PCR step, a proprietary barcode and Illumina adapter sequences were attached to the CDR3 amplicons. An Illumina MiSeq instrument was used to sequence the CDR3 libraries. On the authors' methods: immunoSEQ Analyzer 3.0 was used for export and quality control, with R Bioconductor and Immunarch used for downstream analyses. Only productive rearrangements within the normalized downsampled data set were used in the calculation of repertoire metrics. In the normalized cohort, clonotypes with more than 5 templates were defined as pathologically expanded. The Inverse Simpson Index was used to measure repertoire diversity. To capture all clonotypes, CMV-specificity analyses were performed on the non-normalized data set. As stored in TCRdb, this immuneACCESS dataset retains in-frame rearrangements with V and J assigned. A fraction of the clones does not appear; measured against another copy, unresolved V genes explain less than half of the discrepancy, and the remainder lacks a known reason. Clonal size and the V and J genes are those of that table, whereas D and trimming came from the DNA. In all, the sample holds about 18,000 clones, and about 82% of those were seen once. The top ten clones comprise 8.4% of the sample.

CDR1 and CDR2 (GTSNPN, SVGIG) derive from the germline V gene (reference sequence). Here V drops 4 bases and J drops 4 bases, and the junction holds 9 bases not matched to any gene. Including cysteine and phenylalanine, the CDR3 has 15 amino acids. Of the read, only the CDR3 DNA is kept; its 45 bases are in frame from base 1. Study-level results and caveats: Broader posttransplant TCR repertoire diversity was predicted by donor and pretransplant recipient Inverse Simpson Index values. The sample size was limited and the cells went unsorted, which meant the CD4 and CD8 repertoire contributions could not be told apart. Recipient TCR diversity fell after transplant, with pathologically expanded clonotypes rising progressively from day 30 to day 180. Just a small fraction of recipient repertoires overlapped with donor repertoires, and more than 97% appeared de novo at the given depth.

Explained via the paper, the time point label denotes: recipient sample about 28 days before transplant, after cytoreduction. Blood samples were obtained from recipients approximately 28 days before transplant and at days 30, 100 and 180 after transplant. Nuclei Lysis Solution was used to extract genomic DNA from fresh or cryopreserved unfractionated peripheral blood mononuclear cells. Recombination linked TRBV30 to TRBJ2-1; TRBD1 fits 8 bases in the junction. Specimen: peripheral blood mononuclear cells, collected before stem cell transplant. This receptor was identified in a man aged 45-60 years with acute myeloid leukemia. Some clones in this sample may be carry-over from other donors' samples. The encoded CDR3 is CAWTFPGQDYNEQFF. The bases read TGTGCCTGGACTTTTCCGGGACAGGATTACAATGAGCAGTTCTTC.